This passage covers 14 T cell receptor beta chains from one sample sequenced in a study of OX40 agonist ivuxolimab in advanced cancers. Produced via immunoSEQ multiplex PCR; TCRdb's table is partial and in-frame only. Here the sample spans about 38,000 clones, approximately 79% being singletons. The sample here was CD4+ or CD8+ T cells sorted from blood, taken in a trial of the OX40 agonist ivuxolimab. These receptors all come from an adult with an advanced solid tumor such as melanoma, head and neck, liver or kidney cancer.

V gene TRBV14 combines with J gene TRBJ1-4, with D possibly being TRBD1 (5 bases). Trimming removed 4 bases at V and 4 bases at J, with 19 bases between. CDR1 and CDR2 from the germline V gene are SGHDN and FVKESK. The CDR3 has 17 amino acids. The CDR3 loop reads CASSRRSGEGINEKLFF. The CDR3 DNA follows: TGTGCCAGCAGCCGCCGTTCTGGGGAGGGGATTAATGAAAAACTGTTTTTT.

V gene TRBV6-5 combines with J gene TRBJ2-1, with 11 bases lining up with TRBD2. The CDR3 extends over 14 amino acids. Germline CDR1 MNHEY, CDR2 SVGAGI. Trimming at V came to 6 bases and at J to 10 bases, leaving 8 bases not matched to a gene. CDR3 in amino acids: CASSPGLAGWEQFF. In DNA, the CDR3 is TGTGCCAGCAGCCCAGGACTAGCGGGCTGGGAGCAGTTCTTC.

As DNA, the CDR3 is TGCGCCAGCAGCCAAGATTTATGGGTTTCACCCCTCCACTTT. This gives the protein CASSQDLWVSPLHF. The chain recombines TRBV4-3 with TRBJ1-6, with D uncertain. Trimming stripped 0 bases from V and 9 bases from J, with 9 bases between. Germline V CDR1 and CDR2: LGHNA, YSLEER. CDR3 length: 14 amino acids.

The chain couples TRBV11-2 to TRBJ1-2; possible D gene TRBD1, 5 bases. V shed 5 bases and J shed 13 bases, with 17 bases lying between them. In germline, CDR1 is SGHAT, CDR2 FQNNGV. The CDR3 loop spans 12 amino acids. The CDR3 DNA reads TGTGCCAGCAGCCCTCTTCAGGGTGAAGGCACCTTC. Residues: CASSPLQGEGTF. Full variable domain (remainder filled in from reference TRBV11-2 and TRBJ1-2): EAGVAQSPRYKIIEKRQSVAFWCNPISGHATLYWYQQILGQGPKLLIQFQNNGVVDDSQLPKDRFSAERLKGVDSTLKIQPAKLEDSAVYLCASSPLQGEGTFGSGTRLTVV.

The table lists this clone with a few counts. V and J are TRBV6-5 and TRBJ1-2; 9 bases line up with TRBD1. This CDR3 has 12 residues. The ends lost 7 bases at V and 7 bases at J; junction bases unmatched: 4. Per germline, CDR1 MNHEY and CDR2 SVGAGI. The chain's CDR3 is CASTKTGGGYTF. The CDR3 DNA is TGTGCCAGCACTAAGACAGGGGGTGGCTACACCTTC.

The V and J genes are TRBV30 and TRBJ1-5; 8 bases match TRBD1. Germline V gene sequence: CDR1 GTSNPN, CDR2 SVGIG (reference sequence). Trimming at V came to 3 bases and at J to 7 bases, leaving 8 bases not matched to a gene. The CDR3 contains 14 residues. Here the CDR3 reads CAWSGDRGKQPQHF. For the CDR3, the DNA is TGTGCCTGGAGCGGCGACAGGGGAAAACAGCCCCAGCATTTT.

This clone came up a few times. The rearrangement joins TRBV4-1 to TRBJ2-1; 10 positions agree with TRBD1. Germline lookup yields CDR1 MGHRA and CDR2 YSYEKL. Trimming removed 3 bases from V and 6 bases from J; junction bases left unmatched: 5. The CDR3 loop spans 15 amino acids. The CDR3 DNA is TGCGCCAGCAGCCAGAAGACAGGGGGCGTCAATGAGCAGTTCTTC. Protein: CASSQKTGGVNEQFF.

The J gene is TRBJ2-3, the V gene TRBV4-3; D assignment may be TRBD1 or TRBD2 (6 bases each). The germline CDR1 and CDR2 sequences are LGHNA and YSLEER. The CDR3 loop spans 14 amino acids. V shed 0 bases and J shed 6 bases, with 10 bases lying between them. The DNA of the CDR3 is TGCGCCAGCAGCCAAGAGGGGGGCGCGGATACGCAGTATTTT. Translated: CASSQEGGADTQYF.

This sequence joins TRBV7-2 and TRBJ2-5, with a tentative D call TRBD2 (6 bases). V was trimmed by 11 bases and J by 5 bases, leaving 18 bases between them. CDR3 length: 13 residues. Germline CDR1 SGHTA, CDR2 FQGNSA. This CDR3 is CAAALRGAETQYF. The CDR3 DNA reads TGTGCCGCGGCTCTGCGGGGCGCGGAGACCCAGTACTTC.

This clone has more than one count but fewer than ten. The rearrangement joins TRBV6-1 to TRBJ2-7; D possibly corresponds to TRBD2 (7 bases). The V gene's germline CDR1 is MNHNS and CDR2 SASEGT. This CDR3 region has 13 residues. Trimming cost V 7 bases and J 3 bases, with 13 bases left between them. The CDR3 loop reads CASTGGRLYEQYF. CDR3 nucleotides: TGTGCCAGCACCGGGGGGCGCCTCTACGAGCAGTACTTC.

This clone was observed a single time. The gene calls are TRBV11-2 and TRBJ2-7, with TRBD2 matching 9 bases. V was pared by 4 bases and J by 2 bases, with 12 bases of the junction left unmatched. CDR3 size: 17 residues. The V gene's germline CDR1 is SGHAT and CDR2 FQNNGV. CDR3 region: CASSSRGSGRRPYEQYF. As DNA, the CDR3 is TGTGCCAGCAGCTCACGGGGTAGCGGGAGACGGCCCTACGAGCAGTACTTC.

The V call is TRBV5-8, the J call TRBJ1-1, with a weak D call TRBD1 (5 bases). The CDR3 extends over 15 amino acids. V was trimmed by 1 base and J by 4 bases, leaving 14 bases between them. Germline V gene data show CDR1 as SGHTS and CDR2 as YDEGEE. CDR3 DNA: TGTGCCAGCAGCTTGAGGGGCTTTAGTGGCACTGAAGCTTTCTTT. Translated: CASSLRGFSGTEAFF.

The genes are TRBV5-1 and TRBJ1-6, with D possibly matching TRBD1 (6 bases). The CDR3 is 15 residues long. The germline V and J ends were trimmed by 4 bases and 7 bases, with 15 bases remaining between them. The germline CDR1 and CDR2 sequences are SGHRS and YFSETQ. CDR3 sequence reads: CASSPDSGENSPLHF. The CDR3 DNA sequence: TGCGCCAGCAGCCCGGACAGCGGGGAAAATTCACCCCTCCACTTT.

This clone turned up a few times. The chain joins TRBV11-3 to TRBJ1-4; D is uncertain. Trimming left V 4 bases short and J 0 bases short, with 12 bases between. Germline assignment: CDR1 SGHNT and CDR2 YENEEA. The CDR3 sequence is 16 residues long. In DNA, the CDR3 is TGTGCCAGCAGCTACCACCACACCCCAACTAATGAAAAACTGTTTTTT. Residues: CASSYHHTPTNEKLFF.